This TCR beta chain was sequenced in a study of T-cell reconstitution after alpha-beta-depleted transplantation in children. This clonotype appeared a few times. During its preparation, the TCRbeta library received unique molecular identifiers. MiXCR was run by TCRdb on the PCR reads, yielding one entry per CDR3 protein. The sample shows around 340,000 distinct CDR3 sequences, roughly 14% of them seen only once. Germline-derived CDR1 and CDR2 are SGHRS and YFSETQ. V was trimmed by 4 bases and J by 2 bases, leaving 6 bases between them. The CDR3 totals 12 residues. The sequence was obtained from a human donor who donated a stem cell graft to a child with Fanconi anemia. The V gene is TRBV5-1, the J gene TRBJ2-5; D remains ambiguous. Sequences were derived from PBMCs, sampled from the stem cell graft. For the CDR3, the DNA is TGCGCCAGCAGCCACGAGCAAGAGACCCAGTACTTC. Protein sequence: CASSHEQETQYF.